This TCR beta chain was observed in a study of T cells in women clearing cervical HPV infection. On this clone itself: The antigen remains undetermined. Read coverage stops 3 residues before the CDR3 terminus; the germline J gene supplies the remainder.

immunoSEQ multiplex PCR used an average of roughly 1,100 ng genomic DNA. Data came from immunoSEQ multiplex PCR; TCRdb stores just in-frame clones and leaves some out. This sample contains some 46,000 clones. General study results and limits: Controls had more TRBV6-7 (0.16%) than cases (0.11%).

The length of the CDR3 is 16 residues. The germline V gene encodes CDR1 LNHNV and CDR2 YYDKDF (reference sequence). Material for sequencing was blood buffy coat. The sequence came from a woman aged 18-69 years with a cervical HPV16 infection that either progressed to CIN3+ or cleared (not recorded which). V is TRBV15 and J is TRBJ1-6; TRBD1 matches 8 bases. The sequenced CDR3 bases are TGTGCCACCAGCAGAGAATCCCGACAGGGGTTTTTGTCC. Protein product: CATSRESRQGFLS. The full CDR3 sequence reads CATSRESRQGFLSLHF.